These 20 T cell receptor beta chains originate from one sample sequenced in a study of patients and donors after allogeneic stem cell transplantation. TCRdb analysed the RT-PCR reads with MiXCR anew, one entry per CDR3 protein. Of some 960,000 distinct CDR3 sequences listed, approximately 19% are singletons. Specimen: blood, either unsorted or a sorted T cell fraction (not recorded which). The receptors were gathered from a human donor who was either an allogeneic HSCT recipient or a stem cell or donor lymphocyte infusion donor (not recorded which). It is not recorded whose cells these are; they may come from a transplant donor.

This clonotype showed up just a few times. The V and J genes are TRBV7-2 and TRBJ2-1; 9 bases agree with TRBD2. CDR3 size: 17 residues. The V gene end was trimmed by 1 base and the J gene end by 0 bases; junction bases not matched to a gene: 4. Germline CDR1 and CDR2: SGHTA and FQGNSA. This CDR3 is CASSLVAGAVSYNEQFF. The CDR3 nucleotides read TGTGCCAGCAGCTTAGTAGCGGGGGCCGTCTCCTACAATGAGCAGTTCTTC.

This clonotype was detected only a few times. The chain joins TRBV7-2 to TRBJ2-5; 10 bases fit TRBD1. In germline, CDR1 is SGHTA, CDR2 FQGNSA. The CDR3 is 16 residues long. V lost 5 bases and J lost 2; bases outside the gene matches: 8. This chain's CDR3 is CASSPRQGAWQETQYF. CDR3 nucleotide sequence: TGTGCCAGCAGCCCAAGACAGGGGGCTTGGCAAGAGACCCAGTACTTC.

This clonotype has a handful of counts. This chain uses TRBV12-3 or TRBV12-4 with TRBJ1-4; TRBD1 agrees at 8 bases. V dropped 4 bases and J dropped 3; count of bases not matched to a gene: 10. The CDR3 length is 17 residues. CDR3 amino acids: CASSSSTHRGSNEKLFF. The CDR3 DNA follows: TGTGCCAGCAGTTCCTCCACCCACAGGGGGTCTAATGAAAAACTGTTTTTT.

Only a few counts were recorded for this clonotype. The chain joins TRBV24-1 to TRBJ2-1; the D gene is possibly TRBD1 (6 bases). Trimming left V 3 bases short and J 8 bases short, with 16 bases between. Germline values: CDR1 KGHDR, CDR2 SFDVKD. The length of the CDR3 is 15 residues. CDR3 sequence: CATSDAGATSDEQFF. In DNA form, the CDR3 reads TGTGCCACCAGTGATGCAGGGGCGACGAGCGATGAGCAGTTCTTC.

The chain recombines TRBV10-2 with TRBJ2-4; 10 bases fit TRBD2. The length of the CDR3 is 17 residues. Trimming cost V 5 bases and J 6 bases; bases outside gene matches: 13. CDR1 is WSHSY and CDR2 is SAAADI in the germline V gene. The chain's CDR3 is CASSPAGASGGPNIQYF. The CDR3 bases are TGCGCCAGCAGTCCTGCTGGGGCTAGCGGGGGTCCAAACATTCAGTACTTC.

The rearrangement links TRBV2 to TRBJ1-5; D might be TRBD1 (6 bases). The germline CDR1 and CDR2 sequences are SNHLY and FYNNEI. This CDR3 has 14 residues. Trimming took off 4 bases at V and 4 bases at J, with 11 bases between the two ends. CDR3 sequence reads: CASSVSQGNQPQHF. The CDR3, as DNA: TGTGCCAGCAGTGTTAGTCAGGGGAATCAGCCCCAGCATTTT.

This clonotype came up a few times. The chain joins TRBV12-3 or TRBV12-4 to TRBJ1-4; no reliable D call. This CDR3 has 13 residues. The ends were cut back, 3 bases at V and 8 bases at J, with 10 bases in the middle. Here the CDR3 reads CASSLDRPEKLFF. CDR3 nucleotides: TGTGCCAGCAGTTTGGACCGCCCCGAAAAACTGTTTTTT.

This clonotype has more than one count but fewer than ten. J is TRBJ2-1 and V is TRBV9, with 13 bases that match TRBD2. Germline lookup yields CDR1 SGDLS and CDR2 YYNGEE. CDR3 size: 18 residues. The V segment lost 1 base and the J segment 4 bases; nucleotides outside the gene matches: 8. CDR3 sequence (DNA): TGTGCCAGCAGCGTACAGGCCTGGACTAGCGGGAGTTACAATGAGCAGTTCTTC. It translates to CASSVQAWTSGSYNEQFF.

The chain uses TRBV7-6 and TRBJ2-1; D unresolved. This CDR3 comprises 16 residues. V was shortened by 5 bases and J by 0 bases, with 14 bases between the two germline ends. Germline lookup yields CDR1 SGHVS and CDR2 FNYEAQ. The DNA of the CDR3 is TGTGCCAGCAGCCCCCGTCTCCCCCGCTCCTACAATGAGCAGTTCTTC. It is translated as CASSPRLPRSYNEQFF.

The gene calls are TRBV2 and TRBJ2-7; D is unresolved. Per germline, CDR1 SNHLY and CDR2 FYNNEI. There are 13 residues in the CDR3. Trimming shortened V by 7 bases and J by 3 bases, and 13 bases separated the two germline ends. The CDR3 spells CASIRTELYEQYF. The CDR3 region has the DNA TGTGCCAGCATTCGGACGGAACTCTACGAGCAGTACTTC.

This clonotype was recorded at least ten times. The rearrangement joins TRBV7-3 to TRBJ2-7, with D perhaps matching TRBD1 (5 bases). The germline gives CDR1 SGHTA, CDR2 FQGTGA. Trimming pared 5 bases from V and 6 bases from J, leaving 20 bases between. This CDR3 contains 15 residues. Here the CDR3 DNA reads TGTGCCAGCAGCCCTAAGGTGACAGCCTTGGGCGAGCAGTACTTC. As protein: CASSPKVTALGEQYF.

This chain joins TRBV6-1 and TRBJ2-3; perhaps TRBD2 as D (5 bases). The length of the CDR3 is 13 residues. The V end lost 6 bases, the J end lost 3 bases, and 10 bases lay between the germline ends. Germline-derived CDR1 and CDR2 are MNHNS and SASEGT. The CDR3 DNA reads TGTGCCAGCAGGGGCTCGGGGACAGATACGCAGTATTTT. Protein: CASRGSGTDTQYF.

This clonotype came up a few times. The CDR3, as DNA: TGCAGTGCTAGCCTGGTGCAAGAGACCCAGTACTTC. It specifies CSASLVQETQYF. The chain combines TRBV20-1 with TRBJ2-5; no reliable D call. From germline, CDR1 is DFQATT and CDR2 SNEGSKA (reference sequence). The CDR3 consists of 12 residues. The V and J ends lost 3 bases and 2 bases respectively, with 7 bases between them.

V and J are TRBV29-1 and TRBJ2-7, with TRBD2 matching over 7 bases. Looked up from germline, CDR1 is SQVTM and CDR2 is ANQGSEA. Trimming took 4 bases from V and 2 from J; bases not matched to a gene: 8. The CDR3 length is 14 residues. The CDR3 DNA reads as TGCAGCGTTGTATCGCGGGAGTCCACCTACGAGCAGTACTTC. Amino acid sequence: CSVVSRESTYEQYF.

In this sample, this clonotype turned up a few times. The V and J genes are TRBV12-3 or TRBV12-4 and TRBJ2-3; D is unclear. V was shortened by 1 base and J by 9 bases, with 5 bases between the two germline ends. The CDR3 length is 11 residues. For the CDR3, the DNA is TGTGCCAGCAGTTTAGACCGAACGCAGTATTTT. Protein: CASSLDRTQYF.

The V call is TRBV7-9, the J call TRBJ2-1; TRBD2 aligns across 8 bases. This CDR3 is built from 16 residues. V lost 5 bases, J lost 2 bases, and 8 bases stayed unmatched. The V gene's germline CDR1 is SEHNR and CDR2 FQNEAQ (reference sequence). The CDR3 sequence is CASSPGLAATYNEQFF. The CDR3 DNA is TGTGCCAGCAGCCCCGGACTAGCCGCCACCTACAATGAGCAGTTCTTC. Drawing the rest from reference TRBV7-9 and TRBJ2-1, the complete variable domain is DTGVSQNPRHKITKRGQNVTFRCDPISEHNRLYWYRQTLGQGPEFLTYFQNEAQLEKSRLLSDRFSAERPKGSFSTLEIQRTEQGDSAMYLCASSPGLAATYNEQFFGPGTRLTVL.

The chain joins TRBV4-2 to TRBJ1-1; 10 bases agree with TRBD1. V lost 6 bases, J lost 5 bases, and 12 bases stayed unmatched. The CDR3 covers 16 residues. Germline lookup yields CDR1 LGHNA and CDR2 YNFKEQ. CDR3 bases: TGTGCCAGCAGTCACACCGTTGACAGGGGGCAAACTGAAGCTTTCTTT. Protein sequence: CASSHTVDRGQTEAFF.

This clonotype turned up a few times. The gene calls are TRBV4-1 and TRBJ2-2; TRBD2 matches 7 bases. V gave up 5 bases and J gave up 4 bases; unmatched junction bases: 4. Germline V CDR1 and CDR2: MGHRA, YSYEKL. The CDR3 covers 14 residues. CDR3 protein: CASSRPGGTGELFF. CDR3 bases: TGCGCCAGCAGCAGGCCGGGGGGCACCGGGGAGCTGTTTTTT.

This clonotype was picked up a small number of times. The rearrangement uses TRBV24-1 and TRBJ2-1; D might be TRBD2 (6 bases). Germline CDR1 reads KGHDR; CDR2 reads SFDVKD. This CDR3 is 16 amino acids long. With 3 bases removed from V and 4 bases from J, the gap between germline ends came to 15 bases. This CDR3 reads CATSDDSGTRYNEQFF. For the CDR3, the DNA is TGTGCCACCAGTGATGACTCCGGGACTCGATACAATGAGCAGTTCTTC.

The CDR3 loop is CASSIIPWTGGNTEAFF. DNA of the CDR3: TGTGCCAGCAGCATAATCCCCTGGACAGGGGGGAACACTGAAGCTTTCTTT. The chain has TRBV7-9 and TRBJ1-1; 10 bases match TRBD1. The V gene end was trimmed by 5 bases and the J gene end by 1 base; junction bases not matched to a gene: 10. Germline V gene lookup returns CDR1 SEHNR and CDR2 FQNEAQ (reference sequence). This CDR3 is 17 amino acids long.